This TCR beta chain came from a study of technical replicates of blood from a few donors (dated by TCRdb to between 2016 and 2019). To note about this clone: Its antigen remains undetermined. Base qualities were left out, and no much larger clone turns up one base away.

Receptor amplification or capture employed the immunoSEQ multiplex PCR assay. As stored in TCRdb, this immuneACCESS dataset retains in-frame rearrangements with V and J assigned. A fraction of the clones does not appear; measured against another copy, unresolved V genes explain less than half of the discrepancy, and the remainder lacks a known reason. The sample yields approximately 65,000 clones; around 84% were counted once. 5% to 6.5% of the sample is in the top ten clones. V loses 1 base, J loses 11 bases, and the germline ends lie 11 bases apart. From the cysteine through the phenylalanine, the CDR3 covers 12 amino acids. Of all the DNA, just the CDR3 is kept, 36 bases in frame from base 1. CDR1 and CDR2 were assigned from the germline V gene as MNHEY and SVGAGI.

Recombination joined TRBV6-5 with TRBJ1-1; no D gene can be assigned with confidence. The clonotype was recovered from a human donor in good health. Some clones in this sample may be carry-over from other donors' samples. The sample taken for sequencing was PBMCs. The nucleotide sequence reads TGTGCCAGCAGTTACTTGGGTGCCAGGGCTTTCTTT. Translated, this is CASSYLGARAFF.